This TCR beta chain was profiled in a study of a mutant IDH1 vaccine in newly diagnosed glioma. On the study more broadly: Vaccination started 4-6 weeks after radiotherapy alone, or with temozolomide cycles. Sex distribution of treated patients was approximately 60% male and roughly 38% female; mean age was around 40 years. Study results and limitations: Vaccination induced immune responses in about 93% of patients. There seemed to be no relation between pseudoprogression and changes in top peripheral T cell clonotypes.

Concerning this clone itself: Its antigen is not identified.

This table comes from immunoSEQ multiplex PCR, and its TCRdb copy is limited to in-frame clones, with some not included. The repertoire includes 20,000 to 25,000 clones, over 85% of them detected once, and more than 5.5% sits in the top ten. Time point specified: week 11, during vaccination. Doses consisted of 300 ug of mutant IDH1 20-mer peptide each, paired with topical imiquimod. The sample was PBMCs, taken from a glioma patient whose treatment included an IDH1 peptide vaccine. This receptor was identified in a woman in her thirties or forties with glioma.

CDR3 sequence (DNA): TGTGCCAGCAGCCTAACAGACAGGAACACTGAAGCTTTCTTT. This encodes CASSLTDRNTEAFF. The gene calls are TRBV5-4 and TRBJ1-1, with a weak D call TRBD1 (5 bases). Germline V gives CDR1 SGHNT, CDR2 YYREEE (reference sequence). The CDR3 is 14 residues long. Between the trimmed V and J ends, which lost 4 bases and 1 base, there was a span of 11 bases.